This T cell receptor (beta chain) was sequenced in a study of OX40 agonist ivuxolimab in advanced cancers. About the research overall: Age averaged around 54 years (range roughly 23 to 85), and around 87% were male.

Germline-derived CDR1 and CDR2 are LNHDA and SQIVND (reference sequence). V lost 6 bases and J lost 8; bases outside the gene matches: 13. The CDR3 sequence is 16 residues long. Only in-frame clones appear in the TCRdb table, and some are missing; sequencing was by immunoSEQ multiplex PCR. The sample lists 55,000 to 70,000 clones, 75% to 90% occurring once. The chain uses TRBV19 and TRBJ2-1; 10 nucleotides line up with TRBD2. This clonotype originated in an adult with an advanced solid tumor such as melanoma, head and neck, liver or kidney cancer. Source: CD4+ or CD8+ T cells sorted from blood, taken in a trial of the OX40 agonist ivuxolimab. CDR3 protein: CASSRLAGTVHDEQFF. Written as DNA, the CDR3 is TGTGCCAGTAGCAGACTAGCGGGTACGGTACATGATGAGCAGTTCTTC.